The 5 T cell receptor beta chains below were found in one sample sequenced in a study of T cell repertoires in cytomegalovirus infection. Using its own MiXCR run on the reads, TCRdb lists one record per CDR3 protein. The sample comprises fewer than 400,000 distinct CDR3 sequences, 15% to 20% of which are singletons, and around 8.6% rests with the top ten. The sequenced material came from PBMCs. The source is a human donor in good health (CMV status not recorded). Some clones in this sample may be carry-over from other donors' samples.

This clonotype was counted at least ten times. V gene TRBV7-2 combines with J gene TRBJ2-7, with TRBD2 matching over 14 bases. Germline loops: CDR1 SGHTA, CDR2 FQGNSA. The CDR3 spans 16 residues. V trimming: 5 bases; J trimming: 6 bases; junction bases outside the gene matches: 9. The CDR3 sequence: CASSPQGLAGVSEQYF. In DNA form, the CDR3 reads TGTGCCAGCAGCCCCCAGGGACTAGCGGGAGTCTCCGAGCAGTACTTC.

V gene TRBV6-2 or TRBV6-3 combines with J gene TRBJ2-2, with D perhaps TRBD1 or TRBD2 (5 bases each). The ends were cut back, 8 bases at V and 1 base at J, with 8 bases in the middle. The CDR3 loop spans 13 amino acids. Germline V gene data show CDR1 as MNHEY and CDR2 as SVGEGT. This chain's CDR3 is CASRDQNTGELFF. The CDR3 DNA sequence: TGTGCCAGCCGGGACCAGAACACCGGGGAGCTGTTTTTT.

The rearrangement joins TRBV20-1 to TRBJ1-4; D not certain. CDR3 length: 12 residues. CDR1 and CDR2 (germline): DFQATT, SNEGSKA (reference sequence). V gave up 7 bases and J gave up 4 bases, with 10 bases separating them. The CDR3, as DNA: TGCAGTGTCCCGGATTATAATGAAAAACTGTTTTTT. This codes for CSVPDYNEKLFF.

This clonotype was found many times. This sequence joins TRBV7-2 and TRBJ2-3; 10 nucleotides align to TRBD2. CDR3 length equals 16 residues. Trimming took 2 bases from V and 2 from J; bases not matched to a gene: 4. Germline assignment: CDR1 SGHTA and CDR2 FQGNSA. CDR3 DNA: TGTGCCAGCAGCTTAAGCGGGAGGGCCGACACAGATACGCAGTATTTT. Encoded protein: CASSLSGRADTDTQYF.

This chain joins TRBV12-3 or TRBV12-4 and TRBJ1-1; possibly TRBD1 for D (5 bases). The CDR3 sequence is 14 residues long. V gave up 5 bases and J gave up 4 bases, with 14 bases separating them. CDR3 nucleotides: TGTGCCAGCAGTCCGCCGGGGACGATCACTGAAGCTTTCTTT. It yields the protein CASSPPGTITEAFF.